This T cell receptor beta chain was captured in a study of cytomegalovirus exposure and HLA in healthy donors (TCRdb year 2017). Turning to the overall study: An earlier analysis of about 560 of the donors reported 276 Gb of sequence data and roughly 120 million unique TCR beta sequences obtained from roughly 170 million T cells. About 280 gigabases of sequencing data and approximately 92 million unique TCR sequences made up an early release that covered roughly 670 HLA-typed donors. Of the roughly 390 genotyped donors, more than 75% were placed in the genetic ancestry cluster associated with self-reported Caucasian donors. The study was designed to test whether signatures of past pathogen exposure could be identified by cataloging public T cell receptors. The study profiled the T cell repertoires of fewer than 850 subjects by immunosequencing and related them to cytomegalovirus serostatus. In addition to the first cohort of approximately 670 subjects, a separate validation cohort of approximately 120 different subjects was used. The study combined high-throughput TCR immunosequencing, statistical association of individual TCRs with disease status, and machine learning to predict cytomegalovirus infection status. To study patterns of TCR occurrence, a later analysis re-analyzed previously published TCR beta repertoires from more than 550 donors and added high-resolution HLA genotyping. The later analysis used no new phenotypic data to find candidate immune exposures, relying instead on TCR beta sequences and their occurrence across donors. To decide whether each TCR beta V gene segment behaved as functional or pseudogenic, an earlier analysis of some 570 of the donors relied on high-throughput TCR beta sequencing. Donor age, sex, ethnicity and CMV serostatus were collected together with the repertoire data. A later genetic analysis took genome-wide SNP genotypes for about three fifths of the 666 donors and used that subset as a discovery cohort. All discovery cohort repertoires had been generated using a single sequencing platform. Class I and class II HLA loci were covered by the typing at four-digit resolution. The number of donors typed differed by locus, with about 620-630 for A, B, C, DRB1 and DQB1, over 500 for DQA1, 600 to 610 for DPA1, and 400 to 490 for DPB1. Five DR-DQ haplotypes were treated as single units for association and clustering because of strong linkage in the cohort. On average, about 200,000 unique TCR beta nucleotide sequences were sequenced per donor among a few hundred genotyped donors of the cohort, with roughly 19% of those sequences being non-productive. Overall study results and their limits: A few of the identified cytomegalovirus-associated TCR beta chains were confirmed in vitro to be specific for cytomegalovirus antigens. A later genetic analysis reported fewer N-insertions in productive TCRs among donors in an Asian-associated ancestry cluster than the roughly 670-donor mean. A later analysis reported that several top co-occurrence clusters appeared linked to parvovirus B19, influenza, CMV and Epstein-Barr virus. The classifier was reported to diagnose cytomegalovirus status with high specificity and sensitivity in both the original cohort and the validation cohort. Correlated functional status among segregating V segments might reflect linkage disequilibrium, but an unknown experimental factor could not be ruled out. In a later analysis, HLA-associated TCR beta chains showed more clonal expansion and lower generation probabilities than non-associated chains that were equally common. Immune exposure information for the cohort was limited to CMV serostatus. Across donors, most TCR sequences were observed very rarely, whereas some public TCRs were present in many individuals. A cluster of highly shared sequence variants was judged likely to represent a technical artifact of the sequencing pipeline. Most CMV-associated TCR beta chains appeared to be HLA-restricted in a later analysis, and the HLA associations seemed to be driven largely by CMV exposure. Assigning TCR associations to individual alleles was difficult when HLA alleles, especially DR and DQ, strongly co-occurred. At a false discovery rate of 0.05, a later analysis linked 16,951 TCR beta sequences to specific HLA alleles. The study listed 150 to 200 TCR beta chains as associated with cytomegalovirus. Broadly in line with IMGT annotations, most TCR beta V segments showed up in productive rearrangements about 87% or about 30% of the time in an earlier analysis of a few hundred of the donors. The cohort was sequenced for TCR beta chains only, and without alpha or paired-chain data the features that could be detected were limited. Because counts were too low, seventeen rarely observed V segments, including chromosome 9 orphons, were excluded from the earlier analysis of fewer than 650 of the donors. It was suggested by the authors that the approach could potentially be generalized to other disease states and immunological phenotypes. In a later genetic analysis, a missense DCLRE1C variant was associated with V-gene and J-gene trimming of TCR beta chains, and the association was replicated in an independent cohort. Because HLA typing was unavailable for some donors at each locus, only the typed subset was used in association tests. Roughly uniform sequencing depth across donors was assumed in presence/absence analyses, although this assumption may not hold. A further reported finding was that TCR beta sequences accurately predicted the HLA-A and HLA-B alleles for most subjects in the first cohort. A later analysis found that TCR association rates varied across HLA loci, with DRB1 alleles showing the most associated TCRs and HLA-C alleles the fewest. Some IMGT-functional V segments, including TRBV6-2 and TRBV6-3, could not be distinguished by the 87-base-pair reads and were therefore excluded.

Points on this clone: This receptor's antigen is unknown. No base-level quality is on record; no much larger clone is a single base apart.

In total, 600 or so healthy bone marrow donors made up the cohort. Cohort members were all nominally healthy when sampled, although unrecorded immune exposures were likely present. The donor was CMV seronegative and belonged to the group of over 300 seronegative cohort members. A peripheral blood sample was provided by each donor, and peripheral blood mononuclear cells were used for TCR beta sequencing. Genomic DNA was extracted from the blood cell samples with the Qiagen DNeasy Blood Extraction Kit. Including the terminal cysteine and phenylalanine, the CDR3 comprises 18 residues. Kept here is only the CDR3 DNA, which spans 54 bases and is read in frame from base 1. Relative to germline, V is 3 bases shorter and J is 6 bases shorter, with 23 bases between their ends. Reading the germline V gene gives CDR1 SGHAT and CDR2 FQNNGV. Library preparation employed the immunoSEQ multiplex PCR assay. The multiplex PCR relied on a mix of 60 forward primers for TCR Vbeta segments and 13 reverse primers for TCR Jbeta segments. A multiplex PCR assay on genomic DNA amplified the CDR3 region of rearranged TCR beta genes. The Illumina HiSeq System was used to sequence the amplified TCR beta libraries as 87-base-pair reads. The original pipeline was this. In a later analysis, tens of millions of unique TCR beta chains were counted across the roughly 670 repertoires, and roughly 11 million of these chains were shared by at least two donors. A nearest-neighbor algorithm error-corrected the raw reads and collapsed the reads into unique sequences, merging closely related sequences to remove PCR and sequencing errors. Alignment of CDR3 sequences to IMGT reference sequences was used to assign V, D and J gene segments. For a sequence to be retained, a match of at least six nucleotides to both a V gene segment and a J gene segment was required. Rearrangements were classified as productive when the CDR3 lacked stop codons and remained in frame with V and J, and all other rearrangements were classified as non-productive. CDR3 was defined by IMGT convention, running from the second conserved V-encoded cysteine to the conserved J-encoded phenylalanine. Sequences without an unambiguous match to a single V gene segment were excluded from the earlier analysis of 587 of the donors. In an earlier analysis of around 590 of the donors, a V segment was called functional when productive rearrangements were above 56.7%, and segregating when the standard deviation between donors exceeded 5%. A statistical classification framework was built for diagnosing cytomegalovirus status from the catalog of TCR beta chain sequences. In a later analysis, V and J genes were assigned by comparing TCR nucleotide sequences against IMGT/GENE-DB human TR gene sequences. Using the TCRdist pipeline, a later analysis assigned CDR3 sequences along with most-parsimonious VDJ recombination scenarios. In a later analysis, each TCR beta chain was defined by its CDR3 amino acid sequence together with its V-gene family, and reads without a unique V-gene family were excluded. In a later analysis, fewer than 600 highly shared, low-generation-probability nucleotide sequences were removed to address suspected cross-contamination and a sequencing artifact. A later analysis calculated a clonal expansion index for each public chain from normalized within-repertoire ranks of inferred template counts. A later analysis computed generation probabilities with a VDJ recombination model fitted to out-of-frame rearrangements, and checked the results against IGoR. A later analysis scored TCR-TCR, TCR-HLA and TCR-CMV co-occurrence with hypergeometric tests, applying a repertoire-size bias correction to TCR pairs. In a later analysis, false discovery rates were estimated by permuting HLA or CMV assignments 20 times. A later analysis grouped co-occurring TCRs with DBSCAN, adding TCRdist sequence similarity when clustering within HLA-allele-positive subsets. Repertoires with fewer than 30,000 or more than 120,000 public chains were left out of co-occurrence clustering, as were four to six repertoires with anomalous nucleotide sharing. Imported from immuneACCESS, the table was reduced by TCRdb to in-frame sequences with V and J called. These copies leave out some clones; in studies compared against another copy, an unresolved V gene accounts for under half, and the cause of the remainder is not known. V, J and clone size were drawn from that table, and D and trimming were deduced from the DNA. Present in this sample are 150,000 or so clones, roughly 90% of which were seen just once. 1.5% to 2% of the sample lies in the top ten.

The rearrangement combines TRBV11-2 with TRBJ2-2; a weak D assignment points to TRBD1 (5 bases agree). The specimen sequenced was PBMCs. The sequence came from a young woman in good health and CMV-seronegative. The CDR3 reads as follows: CASSFNPATGSNAGELFF. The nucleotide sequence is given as TGTGCCAGCAGCTTCAATCCAGCTACAGGTTCCAACGCCGGGGAGCTGTTTTTT.